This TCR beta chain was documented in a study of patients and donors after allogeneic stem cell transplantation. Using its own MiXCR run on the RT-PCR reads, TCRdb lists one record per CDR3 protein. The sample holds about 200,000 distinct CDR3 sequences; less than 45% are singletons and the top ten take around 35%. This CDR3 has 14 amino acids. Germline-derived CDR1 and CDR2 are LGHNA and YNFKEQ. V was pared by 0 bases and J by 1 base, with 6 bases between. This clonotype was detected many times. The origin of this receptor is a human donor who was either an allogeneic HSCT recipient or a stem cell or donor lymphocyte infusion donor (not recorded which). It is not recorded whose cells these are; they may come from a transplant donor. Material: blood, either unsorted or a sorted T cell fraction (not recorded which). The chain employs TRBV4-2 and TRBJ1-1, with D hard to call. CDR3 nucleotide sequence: TGTGCCAGCAGCCAAGATCCGGCGAACACTGAAGCTTTCTTT. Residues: CASSQDPANTEAFF.